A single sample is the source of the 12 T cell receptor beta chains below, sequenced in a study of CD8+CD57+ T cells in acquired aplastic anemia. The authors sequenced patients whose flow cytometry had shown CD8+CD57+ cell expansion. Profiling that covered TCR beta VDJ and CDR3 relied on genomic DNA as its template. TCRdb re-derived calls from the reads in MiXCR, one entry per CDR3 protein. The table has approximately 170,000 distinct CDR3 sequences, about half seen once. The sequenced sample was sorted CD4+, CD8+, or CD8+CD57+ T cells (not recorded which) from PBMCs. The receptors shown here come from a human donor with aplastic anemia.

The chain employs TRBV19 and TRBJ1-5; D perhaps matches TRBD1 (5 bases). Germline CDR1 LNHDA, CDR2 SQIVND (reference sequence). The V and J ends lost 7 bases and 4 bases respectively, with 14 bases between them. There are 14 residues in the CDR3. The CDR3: CASTIRSGNQPQHF. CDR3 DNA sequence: TGTGCCAGTACCATTCGCTCAGGGAATCAGCCCCAGCATTTT.

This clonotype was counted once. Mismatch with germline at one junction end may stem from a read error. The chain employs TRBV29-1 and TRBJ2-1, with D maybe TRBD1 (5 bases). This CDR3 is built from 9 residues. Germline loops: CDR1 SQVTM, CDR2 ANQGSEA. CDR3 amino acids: CSVDSRVGF. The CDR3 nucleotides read TGCAGCGTTGATTCCAGGGTGGGTTTC.

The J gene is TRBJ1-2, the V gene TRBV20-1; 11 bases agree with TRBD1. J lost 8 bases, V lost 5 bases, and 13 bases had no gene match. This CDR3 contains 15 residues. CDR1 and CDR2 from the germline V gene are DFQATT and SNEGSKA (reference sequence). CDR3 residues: CSASGQGAVIVGYTF. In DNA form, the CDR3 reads TGCAGTGCTTCTGGACAGGGGGCCGTTATTGTCGGCTACACCTTC.

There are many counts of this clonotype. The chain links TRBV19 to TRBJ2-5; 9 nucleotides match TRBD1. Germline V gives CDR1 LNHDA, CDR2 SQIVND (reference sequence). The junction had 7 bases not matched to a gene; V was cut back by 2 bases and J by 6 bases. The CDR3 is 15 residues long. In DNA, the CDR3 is TGTGCCAGTAGTATACCTGGACAGGGGATGAAGACCCAGTACTTC. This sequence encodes CASSIPGQGMKTQYF.

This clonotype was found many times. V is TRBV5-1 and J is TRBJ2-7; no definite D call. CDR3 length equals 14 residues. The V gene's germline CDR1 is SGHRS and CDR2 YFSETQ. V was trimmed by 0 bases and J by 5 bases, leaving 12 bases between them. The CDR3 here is CASSLAGGLHEQYV. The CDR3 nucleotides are TGCGCCAGCAGCTTGGCCGGCGGTCTCCACGAGCAGTACGTC.

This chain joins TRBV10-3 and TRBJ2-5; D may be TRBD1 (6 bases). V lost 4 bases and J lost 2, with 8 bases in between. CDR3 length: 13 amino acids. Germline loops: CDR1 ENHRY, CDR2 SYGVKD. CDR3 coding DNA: TGTGCCATCAGTGTCACAGGGCAAGAGACCCAGTACTTC. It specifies CAISVTGQETQYF.

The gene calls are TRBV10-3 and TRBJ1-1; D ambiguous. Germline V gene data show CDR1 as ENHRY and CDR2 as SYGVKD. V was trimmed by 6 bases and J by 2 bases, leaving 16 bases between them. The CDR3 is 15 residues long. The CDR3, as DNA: TGTGCCATCAGCGAGATGCGGGTCCTTAACACTGAAGCTTTCTTT. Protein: CAISEMRVLNTEAFF.

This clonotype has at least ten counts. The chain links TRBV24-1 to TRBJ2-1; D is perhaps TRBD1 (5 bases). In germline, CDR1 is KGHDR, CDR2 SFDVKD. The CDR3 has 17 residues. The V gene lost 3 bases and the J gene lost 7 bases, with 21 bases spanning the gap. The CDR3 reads CATSDTAGIKPGNEQFF. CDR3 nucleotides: TGTGCCACCAGTGATACGGCAGGGATTAAGCCTGGTAATGAGCAGTTCTTC.

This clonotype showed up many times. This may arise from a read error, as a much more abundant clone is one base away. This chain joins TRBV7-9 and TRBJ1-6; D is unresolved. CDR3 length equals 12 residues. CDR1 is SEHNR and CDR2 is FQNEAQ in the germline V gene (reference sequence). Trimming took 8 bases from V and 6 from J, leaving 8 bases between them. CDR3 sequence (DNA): TGTGCCAGCGGGGTCGGTAATTCACCCCTCCACTTT. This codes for CASGVGNSPLHF.

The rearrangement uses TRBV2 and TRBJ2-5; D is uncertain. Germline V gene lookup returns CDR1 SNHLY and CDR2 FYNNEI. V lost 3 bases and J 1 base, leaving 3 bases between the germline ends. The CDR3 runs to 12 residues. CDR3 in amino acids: CASSEIQETQYF. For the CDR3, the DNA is TGTGCCAGCAGTGAGATCCAAGAGACCCAGTACTTC.

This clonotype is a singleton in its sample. The CDR3 nucleotides read TGTGCCAGTAGTATCAGGGTTGAGGACTATGGCTACACCTTC. It translates to CASSIRVEDYGYTF. The V call is TRBV19, the J call TRBJ1-2; a weak D match, TRBD1 (5 bases). Deletions cut 3 bases from V and 3 bases from J, with 11 bases between. Germline-derived CDR1 and CDR2 are LNHDA and SQIVND (reference sequence). The CDR3 loop spans 14 amino acids.

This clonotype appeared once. CDR3 sequence: CASKRDRNLNEKLFF. The CDR3 nucleotides are TGTGCCAGCAAAAGGGACAGGAACCTTAATGAAAAACTGTTTTTT. J is TRBJ1-4 and V is TRBV7-9; 8 nucleotides match TRBD1. Per the germline V gene, CDR1 is SEHNR and CDR2 is FQNEAQ (reference sequence). This CDR3 is 15 amino acids long. Losses at the gene ends were 7 bases for V and 4 bases for J; bases not matched to a gene: 8.